This T cell receptor (beta chain) was sequenced for a study of T cell responses to AZD1222 COVID-19 vaccine. Clones were read by immunoSEQ multiplex PCR, and TCRdb kept only the in-frame ones, dropping some. The sample comprises 120,000 to 150,000 clones, around nine tenths of which are singletons, and 5% to 6.5% rests with the top ten. Study-level results: Samples come after the peak T cell response, not at day 14. Among the donors, most were white British and more were female, and clonal diversity was possibly underestimated. Of the AZD1222 recipients, only 5 or 6 were seropositive at baseline.

As regards this clone: Its specificity is unknown.

Germline values: CDR1 SNHLY, CDR2 FYNNEI. V was clipped by 4 bases and J by 5 bases, with 11 bases between them. The CDR3 runs to 13 residues. V and J are TRBV2 and TRBJ1-1, with D possibly being TRBD1 (6 bases). This TCR was sampled from an adult in good health. The material was peripheral blood, obtained on day 0 of AZD1222 vaccination. The DNA of the CDR3 is TGTGCCAGCAGTGCGGCAGGGGTGACTGAAGCTTTCTTT. It translates to CASSAAGVTEAFF. The entire variable domain, with the rest obtained from reference TRBV2 and TRBJ1-1, is as follows: EPEVTQTPSHQVTQMGQEVILRCVPISNHLYFYWYRQILGQKVEFLVSFYNNEISEKSEIFDDQFSVERPDGSNFTLKIRSTKLEDSAMYFCASSAAGVTEAFFGQGTRLTVV.